A selection of T cell receptor beta chains follows, all from one sample in a study of blood T cell repertoires in COVID-19. The repertoire was sequenced with immunoSEQ multiplex PCR; TCRdb's copy has only in-frame clones and lacks some. Among 130,000 to 150,000 clones listed, about four fifths were seen once. Source material: peripheral blood. Source of these receptors: a human donor in a cohort sampled during active COVID-19. Each CDR3 is given with its conserved first and last residue. Fields, in order: D gene, J gene, V gene, clone size, CDR3 protein, CDR3 DNA. A D gene is named only where the DNA matches it firmly. Rows may omit the clone size; those that give it use once, few, many or a size class.

>.|TRBJ1-2|TRBV24-1|few
CATSDSRDMSGYTF
TGTGCCACCAGTGACTCCCGGGACATGTCCGGCTACACCTTC
>.|TRBJ2-7|TRBV4-1|.
CASSQAPGVYEQYF
TGCGCCAGCAGCCAAGCGCCCGGGGTCTACGAGCAGTACTTC
>.|TRBJ1-2|TRBV7-9|once
CASSSQTGIYGYTF
TGTGCCAGCAGTTCCCAGACAGGAATCTATGGCTACACCTTC
>TRBD1|TRBJ2-3|TRBV11-3|.
CASSETGDSTDTQYF
TGTGCCAGCAGCGAGACAGGGGACAGCACAGATACGCAGTATTTT
>TRBD2|TRBJ2-6|TRBV7-8|.
CASSLGRGRVRSGANVLTF
TGTGCCAGCAGCTTAGGGAGAGGGAGGGTGAGGTCTGGGGCCAACGTCCTGACTTTC
>TRBD2|TRBJ2-7|TRBV7-9|.
CASSSLAGGWEQYF
TGTGCCAGCAGCTCCTTAGCGGGAGGTTGGGAGCAGTACTTC
>TRBD2|TRBJ2-2|TRBV3-1/TRBV3-2|few
CASSHIMMSGSFSGELFF
TGTGCCAGCAGCCACATTATGATGAGCGGGAGCTTTTCCGGGGAGCTGTTTTTT
>TRBD1|TRBJ2-4|TRBV2|.
CASSRRDRGRLAKNIQYF
TGTGCCAGCAGCCGACGGGACAGGGGGCGCTTAGCCAAAAACATTCAGTACTTC
>.|TRBJ1-1|TRBV5-1|.
CASSWADNTEAFF
TGCGCCAGCAGCTGGGCAGATAACACTGAAGCTTTCTTT
>.|TRBJ2-1|TRBV15|.
CATSRPRTGRVNEQFF
TGTGCCACCAGCAGACCTCGGACAGGGAGGGTCAATGAGCAGTTCTTC
>.|TRBJ2-1|TRBV7-2|.
CASSLGSGAPNEQFF
TGTGCCAGCAGCTTAGGGTCAGGGGCCCCCAATGAGCAGTTCTTC
>.|TRBJ1-1|TRBV14|few
CASSQPGMNTEAFF
TGTGCCAGCAGCCAACCCGGGATGAACACTGAAGCTTTCTTT
>TRBD2|TRBJ2-5|TRBV9|.
CASSHPRTSGRQETQYF
TGTGCCAGCAGCCACCCCCGGACTAGCGGGAGGCAGGAGACCCAGTACTTC
>.|TRBJ2-2|TRBV7-9|.
CASSLKQGLRDAGELFF
TGTGCCAGCAGCTTAAAACAGGGTCTAAGGGATGCCGGGGAGCTGTTTTTT
>.|TRBJ2-1|TRBV5-1|.
CASSLVTSSYNEQFF
TGCGCCAGCAGCTTGGTAACTAGCTCCTACAATGAGCAGTTCTTC
>TRBD2|TRBJ2-2|TRBV18|few
CASSPFTSGRDDTGELFF
TGTGCCAGCTCACCGTTCACTAGCGGGAGAGATGACACCGGGGAGCTGTTTTTT
>.|TRBJ2-6|TRBV5-6|.
CASSPGLSGANVLTF
TGTGCCAGCAGCCCAGGGCTCTCTGGGGCCAACGTCCTGACTTTC